This entry lists 15 T cell receptor beta chains sequenced from one sample in a study of T cell responses to AZD1222 COVID-19 vaccine (dated by TCRdb to 2020 to 2022). In the paper's terms, the time point label means: baseline before first vaccination. Libraries were made using the immunoSEQ multiplex PCR assay. TCRdb provides this immuneACCESS table in a form limited to in-frame rearrangements. Some clones are lacking; in checked studies, under half of them reflect an unresolved V gene, and why the rest are absent is not known. This sample holds roughly 77,000 clones; 90% to 95% were observed only once. The ten largest clones take up about 5.2% of the sample. The input for sequencing was peripheral blood, taken on day 0 of AZD1222 vaccination. The origin of the receptors is an adult in good health.

V usage is TRBV5-1 and J usage is TRBJ2-2; unclear D gene. The CDR3 loop spans 14 amino acids. Between the trimmed V and J ends, which lost 5 bases and 0 bases, there was a span of 8 bases. Germline V gene data show CDR1 as SGHRS and CDR2 as YFSETQ. The CDR3: CASSSSPNTGELFF. The CDR3 region has the DNA TGCGCCAGCAGTTCTTCCCCGAACACCGGGGAGCTGTTTTTT.

This clone has more than one count but fewer than ten. V gene TRBV6-5 combines with J gene TRBJ2-2, with D hard to call. The CDR3 runs to 14 residues. From germline, CDR1 is MNHEY and CDR2 SVGAGI. V was trimmed by 7 bases and J by 2 bases, leaving 11 bases between them. CDR3 nucleotide sequence: TGTGCCAGCAATAAAGATAGAAACACCGGGGAGCTGTTTTTT. It yields the protein CASNKDRNTGELFF.

V is TRBV29-1 and J is TRBJ1-3, with D possibly matching TRBD1 (6 bases). V lost 5 bases, J lost 4 bases, and 15 bases lay in between. Looked up from germline, CDR1 is SQVTM and CDR2 is ANQGSEA. The CDR3 is 14 amino acids. CDR3 DNA: TGCAGCGTTCGTGGGGGCATAACGGGAAACACCATATATTTT. Encoded protein: CSVRGGITGNTIYF.

Here the CDR3 reads CASSSVDRGVYTF. The CDR3 bases are TGTGCCAGCAGTTCCGTGGACAGGGGAGTTTACACCTTC. The rearrangement links TRBV6-2 or TRBV6-3 to TRBJ1-2, with 9 bases matching TRBD1. The ends lost 4 bases at V and 11 bases at J; junction bases unmatched: 8. This CDR3 is 13 amino acids long. Germline loops: CDR1 MNHEY, CDR2 SVGEGT.

This clone was counted between two and nine times. This sequence joins TRBV3-1 (or the pseudogene TRBV3-2) and TRBJ1-2; perhaps TRBD1 as D (5 bases). V was cut by 3 bases and J by 2 bases, with 16 bases left in between. This CDR3 has 16 residues. CDR1 and CDR2 from the germline V gene are LGHDT and YNNKEL (reference sequence). CDR3 DNA: TGTGCCAGCAGCCAGGGCTCGGGACTAGTAAACTATGGCTACACCTTC. As protein: CASSQGSGLVNYGYTF.

The chain couples TRBV2 to TRBJ2-3; TRBD2 aligns across 8 bases. The CDR3 contains 13 residues. The germline CDR1 and CDR2 sequences are SNHLY and FYNNEI. V gave up 8 bases and J gave up 4 bases; unmatched junction bases: 5. CDR3 protein: CASEGLGPDTQYF. CDR3 nucleotide sequence: TGTGCCAGCGAGGGACTAGGCCCAGATACGCAGTATTTT. The full variable domain, its missing parts supplied by reference TRBV2 and TRBJ2-3, is EPEVTQTPSHQVTQMGQEVILRCVPISNHLYFYWYRQILGQKVEFLVSFYNNEISEKSEIFDDQFSVERPDGSNFTLKIRSTKLEDSAMYFCASEGLGPDTQYFGPGTRLTVL.

In the case of this clone: The missing conserved phenylalanine or tryptophan at the end of this CDR3 makes a read error likely. The limits of the CDR3 on the DNA are not certain, so only TCRdb's listed CDR3 is given. V usage is TRBV21-1 and J usage is TRBJ1-2; the table's D call TRBD1 went unverified against the DNA. TRBV21-1 counts as a pseudogene. The CDR3 has 12 amino acids, counting both end residues. CDR3 sequence: CASSKGTDGLTR.

This chain joins TRBV9 and TRBJ1-3; D unresolved. V was trimmed by 7 bases and J by 0 bases, leaving 5 bases between them. The CDR3 extends over 12 amino acids. Looked up from germline, CDR1 is SGDLS and CDR2 is YYNGEE. The CDR3 spells CASGSSGNTIYF. For the CDR3, the DNA is TGTGCCAGCGGGAGCTCTGGAAACACCATATATTTT.

This clone appeared a single time. This chain connects TRBV2 to TRBJ2-5; 8 nucleotides agree with TRBD2. CDR1 and CDR2 (germline): SNHLY, FYNNEI. The ends lost 5 bases at V and 4 bases at J; junction bases unmatched: 6. The CDR3 has 14 residues. CDR3 amino acids: CASSRSGGRETQYF. CDR3 coding DNA: TGTGCCAGCAGTCGTTCGGGGGGGCGAGAGACCCAGTACTTC. Drawing the rest from reference TRBV2 and TRBJ2-5, the complete variable domain is EPEVTQTPSHQVTQMGQEVILRCVPISNHLYFYWYRQILGQKVEFLVSFYNNEISEKSEIFDDQFSVERPDGSNFTLKIRSTKLEDSAMYFCASSRSGGRETQYFGPGTRLLVL.

The J gene is TRBJ1-5, the V gene TRBV10-3, with a tentative D call TRBD1 (6 bases). This CDR3 has 14 residues. Trimming stripped 2 bases from V and 6 bases from J, with 11 bases between. The V gene's germline CDR1 is ENHRY and CDR2 SYGVKD. CDR3 sequence (DNA): TGTGCCATCAGTGAGCTACAGGGTGGTCAGCCCCAGCATTTT. Residues: CAISELQGGQPQHF.

V and J are TRBV28 and TRBJ1-2; D might be TRBD1 (5 bases). This CDR3 has 14 amino acids. Trimming pared 3 bases from V and 4 bases from J, leaving 12 bases between. Germline CDR1 MDHEN, CDR2 SYDVKM. The CDR3 sequence is CASSLRDGIYGYTF. The CDR3 nucleotides read TGTGCCAGCAGTTTGCGGGACGGAATCTATGGCTACACCTTC.

The gene calls are TRBV6-2 or TRBV6-3 and TRBJ1-4, with D possibly matching TRBD1 (6 bases). The germline V and J ends were trimmed by 6 bases and 0 bases, with 20 bases remaining between them. Germline CDR1 and CDR2: MNHEY and SVGEGT. The CDR3 sequence is 18 residues long. As DNA, the CDR3 is TGTGCCAGCAGCCTGCCCGGGACACATTATTCAACTAATGAAAAACTGTTTTTT. It translates to CASSLPGTHYSTNEKLFF.

This chain uses TRBV28 with TRBJ2-7, with D hard to call. This CDR3 region has 15 residues. The germline V gene encodes CDR1 MDHEN and CDR2 SYDVKM. V was trimmed by 3 bases and J by 0 bases, leaving 12 bases between them. This CDR3 is CASSFGSANSYEQYF. Here the CDR3 DNA reads TGTGCCAGCAGTTTCGGGTCCGCTAACTCCTACGAGCAGTACTTC.

V gene TRBV5-1 combines with J gene TRBJ2-1; perhaps TRBD2 as D (6 bases). The V gene lost 0 bases and the J gene lost 9 bases, with 16 bases spanning the gap. CDR1 is SGHRS, CDR2 YFSETQ, per germline. The CDR3 is 15 residues long. The CDR3 DNA sequence: TGCGCCAGCAGCTTGGATACTAGCATGGGATCTGAGCAGTTCTTC. The encoded protein is CASSLDTSMGSEQFF.

V and J are TRBV28 and TRBJ1-5, with D possibly TRBD1 on 6 matching bases. The CDR3 contains 14 residues. From germline, CDR1 is MDHEN and CDR2 SYDVKM. V was shortened by 8 bases and J by 1 base, with 12 bases between the two germline ends. CDR3 bases: TGTGCCAGCCTAGCAGGGGCCAGCAATCAGCCCCAGCATTTT. Amino acids: CASLAGASNQPQHF.